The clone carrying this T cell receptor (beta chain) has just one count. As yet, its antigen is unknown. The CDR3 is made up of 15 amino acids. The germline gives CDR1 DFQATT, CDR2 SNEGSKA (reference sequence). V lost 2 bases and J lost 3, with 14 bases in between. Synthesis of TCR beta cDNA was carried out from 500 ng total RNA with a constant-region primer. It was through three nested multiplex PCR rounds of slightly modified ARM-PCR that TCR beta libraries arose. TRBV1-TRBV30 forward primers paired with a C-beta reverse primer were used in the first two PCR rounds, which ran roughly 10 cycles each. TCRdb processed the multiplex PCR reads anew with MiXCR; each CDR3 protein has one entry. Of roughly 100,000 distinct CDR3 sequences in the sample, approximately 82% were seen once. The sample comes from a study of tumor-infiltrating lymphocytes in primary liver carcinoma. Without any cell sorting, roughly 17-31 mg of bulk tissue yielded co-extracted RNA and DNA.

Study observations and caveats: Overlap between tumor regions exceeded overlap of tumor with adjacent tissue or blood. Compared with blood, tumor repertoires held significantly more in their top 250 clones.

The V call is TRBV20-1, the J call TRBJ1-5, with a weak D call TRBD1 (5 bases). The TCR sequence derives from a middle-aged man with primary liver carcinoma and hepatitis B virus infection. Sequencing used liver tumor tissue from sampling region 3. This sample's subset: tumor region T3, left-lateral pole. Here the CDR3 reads CSARCGTGFNQPQHF. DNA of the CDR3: TGCAGTGCTAGATGCGGGACCGGCTTCAATCAGCCCCAGCATTTT.